This record looks at one TCR beta chain sequence and its context. The J segment lost 0 bases and the V segment lost 4 bases, leaving 6 bases of the junction unmatched. This CDR3 contains 15 residues. From germline, CDR1 is SQVTM and CDR2 ANQGSEA. This specimen belongs to a study of human T cells and chemical hapten exposure. Individual cDNA molecules each carried unique molecular identifiers attached by the library. MiXCR, applied by TCRdb to the RACE reads, yields one record per CDR3 protein. The sample consists of 110,000 to 150,000 distinct CDR3 sequences, approximately 12% of them appearing once. Time point denoted: patch test 2, 6 weeks after DPC sensitization. Regarding treatment: therapeutic diphenylcyclopropenone sensitization with weekly scalp DPC. The study enrolled 18 to 70-year-old alopecia patients suitable for DPC.

The TCR originated in a woman aged 45-65 years with alopecia areata. Some clones in this sample may be carry-over from other donors' samples. This sequence joins TRBV29-1 and TRBJ2-7; 10 positions agree with TRBD2. The sequences come from whole blood, collected in connection with sensitization to the hapten diphenylcyclopropenone (DPC). Here the CDR3 reads CSVVGASGSSYEQYF. The CDR3 DNA reads TGCAGCGTTGTGGGGGCTAGCGGGAGCTCCTACGAGCAGTACTTC.